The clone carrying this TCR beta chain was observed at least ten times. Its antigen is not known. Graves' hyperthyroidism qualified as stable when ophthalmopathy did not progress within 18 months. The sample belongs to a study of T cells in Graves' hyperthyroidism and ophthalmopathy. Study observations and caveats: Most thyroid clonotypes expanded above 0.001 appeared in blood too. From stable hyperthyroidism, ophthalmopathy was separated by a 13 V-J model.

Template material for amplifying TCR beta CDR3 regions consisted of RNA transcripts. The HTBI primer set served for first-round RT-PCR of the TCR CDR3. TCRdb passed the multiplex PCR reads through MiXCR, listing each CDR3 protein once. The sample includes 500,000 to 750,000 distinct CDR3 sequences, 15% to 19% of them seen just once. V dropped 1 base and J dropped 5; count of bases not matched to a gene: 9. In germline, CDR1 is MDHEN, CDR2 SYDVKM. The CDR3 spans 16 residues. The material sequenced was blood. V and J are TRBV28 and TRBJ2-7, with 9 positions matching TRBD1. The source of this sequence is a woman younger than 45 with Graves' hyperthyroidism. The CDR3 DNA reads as TGTGCCAGCAGTTTATACGGACAGGGGATAAGTGACGAGCAGTACTTC. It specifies CASSLYGQGISDEQYF.